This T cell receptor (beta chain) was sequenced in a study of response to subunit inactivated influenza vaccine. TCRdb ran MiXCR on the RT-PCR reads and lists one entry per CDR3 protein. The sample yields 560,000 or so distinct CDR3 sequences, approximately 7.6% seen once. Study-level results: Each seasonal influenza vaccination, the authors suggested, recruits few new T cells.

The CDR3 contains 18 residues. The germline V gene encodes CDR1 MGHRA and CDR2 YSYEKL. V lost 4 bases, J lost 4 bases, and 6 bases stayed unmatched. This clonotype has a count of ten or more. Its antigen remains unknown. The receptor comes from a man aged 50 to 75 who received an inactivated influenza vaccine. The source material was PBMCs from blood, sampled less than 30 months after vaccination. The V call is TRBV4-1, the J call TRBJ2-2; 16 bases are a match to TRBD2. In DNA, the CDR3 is TGCGCCAGCAGCCGGGGACTAGCGGGGGGGCCAAGCACCGGGGAGCTGTTTTTT. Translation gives CASSRGLAGGPSTGELFF.